This TCR beta chain was recovered during a study of response to subunit inactivated influenza vaccine. TCRdb redid the calling of the RT-PCR reads with MiXCR, one entry per CDR3 protein. Seen here are about 570,000 distinct CDR3 sequences, over 9% observed once, and the top ten hold about 11%. Unmatched junction bases numbered 15, after V lost 6 bases and J lost 10 bases. This CDR3 comprises 15 residues. The same data also contributed to another study, on T cells expressing NK-cell markers. As reported in that work: 5'RACE template switching with UMIs produced the TCR beta cDNA. Among the eight sequenced donors, seven tested HCMV-seropositive and one tested seronegative. Sorting in several experiments was restricted by an anti-gamma-delta TCR antibody to alpha-beta TCR T cells. Researchers report these clonotypes also headed the CD3+CD56-NKG2C+ fraction in a handful of donors.

This TCR came from a man aged 50 to 59 who received an inactivated influenza vaccine. V and J are TRBV12-3 or TRBV12-4 and TRBJ2-5; 9 bases map to TRBD2. The specimen was PBMCs from blood, collected on the day of vaccination. The CDR3 sequence is CASSLRGWRGGVQYF. Written as DNA, the CDR3 is TGTGCCAGCAGCCTAAGAGGATGGCGGGGGGGCGTCCAGTACTTC.